This is a list of T cell receptor beta chains from one sample in a study of early T cells in non-severe SARS-CoV-2 infection. In TCRdb, the 5' RACE reads were re-called with MiXCR into one record per CDR3 protein. The sample records 60,000 to 75,000 distinct CDR3 sequences, approximately 10% being singletons. The sample here was whole blood, taken at baseline. The receptors come from an adult who was a healthcare worker with PCR-confirmed SARS-CoV-2 infection or an uninfected control (not recorded which). The CDR3 runs from the conserved cysteine through the conserved F or W. The D gene is left open where the match is weak. Some rows have no size entry. The others give once, few or many, or a class for an expanded clone.

NA,NA,TRBJ1-1,TRBV4-3,CASSQEGGTEAFF,TGCGCCAGCAGCCAAGAGGGGGGCACTGAAGCTTTCTTT
NA,few,TRBJ1-6,TRBV12-5,CASGPDTNNSPLHF,TGTGCTAGTGGACCGGACACGAATAATTCACCCCTCCACTTT
NA,few,TRBJ2-5,TRBV7-6,CASTDPGGRGETQYF,TGTGCCAGCACCGACCCCGGGGGCCGAGGAGAGACCCAGTACTTC
TRBD2,few,TRBJ2-3,TRBV9,CASSPRGRDSTDTQYF,TGTGCCAGCAGCCCGAGAGGGAGGGATAGCACAGATACGCAGTATTTT
NA,NA,TRBJ1-2,TRBV30,CAWSVRLGGYTF,TGTGCCTGGAGTGTACGGCTGGGTGGCTACACCTTC
NA,few,TRBJ1-1,TRBV6-2/TRBV6-3,CASSPGTGSVTEAFF,TGTGCCAGCAGTCCTGGGACGGGGAGTGTCACTGAAGCTTTCTTT
TRBD1,NA,TRBJ1-1,TRBV12-3/TRBV12-4,CASSDRQGWNTEAFF,TGTGCCAGCAGTGATAGACAGGGATGGAACACTGAAGCTTTCTTT
TRBD1,few,TRBJ2-5,TRBV29-1,CSVDDRGQETQYF,TGCAGCGTTGATGACAGGGGGCAAGAGACCCAGTACTTC
NA,NA,TRBJ2-1,TRBV9,CASSKLGRYNEQFF,TGTGCCAGCAGCAAGTTGGGACGGTACAATGAGCAGTTCTTC
TRBD1,NA,TRBJ1-5,TRBV27,CASSLFAGGGNQPQHF,TGTGCCAGCAGTTTATTCGCAGGGGGTGGCAATCAGCCCCAGCATTTT
NA,NA,TRBJ2-6,TRBV18,CASSHRITPTDGANVLTF,TGTGCCAGCTCACACCGGATCACCCCCACGGACGGGGCCAACGTCCTGACTTTC
NA,few,TRBJ2-2,TRBV4-1,CASSPRFEQAGTGELFF,TGCGCCAGCAGCCCCAGGTTTGAGCAGGCGGGAACCGGGGAGCTGTTTTTT
NA,NA,TRBJ2-7,TRBV9,CASSVAAHSSYEQYF,TGTGCCAGCAGCGTAGCAGCGCATAGCTCCTACGAGCAGTACTTC
NA,few,TRBJ2-5,TRBV29-1,CSVEDLGGETQYF,TGCAGCGTTGAAGATCTGGGTGGAGAGACCCAGTACTTC
NA,few,TRBJ1-3,TRBV3-1,CASSSQARGNTIYF,TGTGCCAGCAGCTCACAGGCTAGGGGAAACACCATATATTTT
NA,few,TRBJ2-3,TRBV6-5,CASSYRDTSTDTQYF,TGTGCCAGCAGTTACCGGGACACGAGCACAGATACGCAGTATTTT
TRBD1,many,TRBJ1-1,TRBV10-2,CASTDRGPTEAFF,TGCGCCAGCACCGACAGGGGCCCCACTGAAGCTTTCTTT
NA,many,TRBJ1-1,TRBV2,CASSEQVGLVNAAFF,TGTGCCAGCAGTGAACAAGTGGGACTGGTGAACGCGGCTTTCTTT
NA,few,TRBJ2-1,TRBV6-5,CASSRQSYNEQFF,TGTGCCAGCAGCAGACAGTCCTACAATGAGCAGTTCTTC
NA,NA,TRBJ2-1,TRBV11-2,CASSLVRGRHEQFF,TGTGCCAGCAGCTTAGTCAGAGGGCGCCATGAGCAGTTCTTC
TRBD1,few,TRBJ2-3,TRBV4-3,CASSQDIWAGGADTQYF,TGCGCCAGCAGCCAAGATATTTGGGCAGGGGGCGCAGATACGCAGTATTTT
NA,many,TRBJ2-5,TRBV29-1,CSVWTSQETQYF,TGCAGCGTATGGACGTCCCAAGAGACCCAGTACTTC
TRBD2,once,TRBJ2-1,TRBV9,CASSRGTSGTYNEQFF,TGTGCCAGCAGCAGAGGGACTAGCGGGACCTACAATGAGCAGTTCTTC
NA,few,TRBJ1-5,TRBV30,CAWSVNTGNQPQHF,TGTGCCTGGAGTGTAAACACAGGCAATCAGCCCCAGCATTTT
NA,few,TRBJ2-7,TRBV18,CASSPKGYEQYF,TGTGCCAGCTCACCAAAAGGGTACGAGCAGTACTTC
TRBD1,NA,TRBJ2-3,TRBV3-1,CASSPGRTEQGVYF,TGTGCCAGCAGCCCAGGACGGACGGAACAGGGGGTGTATTTT
TRBD1,few,TRBJ1-2,TRBV12-3/TRBV12-4,CASSDRGYYGYTF,TGTGCCAGCAGTGACAGGGGTTACTATGGCTACACCTTC
TRBD1,few,TRBJ2-4,TRBV19,CASSIGQGGAQNIQYF,TGTGCCAGTAGTATAGGACAGGGTGGGGCTCAAAACATTCAGTACTTC
TRBD2,many,TRBJ2-1,TRBV9,CASSLFGGRGNEQFF,TGTGCCAGCAGCCTTTTTGGCGGGAGGGGCAATGAGCAGTTCTTC
TRBD1,NA,TRBJ2-7,TRBV11-3,CASSLGPGGYEQYF,TGTGCCAGCAGCTTAGGGCCAGGGGGCTACGAGCAGTACTTC
TRBD1,few,TRBJ2-6,TRBV6-2/TRBV6-3,CASSFSLGQGVGANVLTF,TGTGCCAGCAGTTTTTCCCTCGGACAGGGGGTCGGGGCCAACGTCCTGACTTTC
TRBD2,many,TRBJ2-2,TRBV5-1,CASSRRTSGNTGELFF,TGCGCCAGCAGCCGGAGGACTAGCGGGAACACCGGGGAGCTGTTTTTT
TRBD1,few,TRBJ2-7,TRBV7-2,CASSRGGPGPYEQYF,TGTGCCAGCAGCCGAGGGGGCCCCGGACCCTACGAGCAGTACTTC
NA,NA,TRBJ1-6,TRBV11-3,CASGTAPNSPLHF,TGTGCCAGCGGTACCGCCCCAAATTCACCCCTCCACTTT
TRBD2,few,TRBJ2-7,TRBV7-8,CASSPSGGAAEQYF,TGTGCCAGCAGCCCTAGCGGGGGGGCCGCCGAGCAGTACTTC
NA,few,TRBJ2-1,TRBV28,CASSLYREQFF,TGTGCCAGCAGTTTATACCGTGAGCAGTTCTTC
TRBD2,many,TRBJ2-1,TRBV12-3/TRBV12-4,CASTPGTSVNEQFF,TGTGCCAGCACCCCCGGGACTAGCGTCAATGAGCAGTTCTTC
NA,NA,TRBJ2-2,TRBV30,CAWIHRAGLSGELFF,TGTGCCTGGATCCACCGGGCAGGGCTGAGCGGGGAGCTGTTTTTT
TRBD2,NA,TRBJ2-3,TRBV6-6,CASSFGGEVFKDTQYF,TGTGCCAGCTCCTTTGGGGGGGAGGTTTTCAAAGATACGCAGTATTTT
TRBD1,NA,TRBJ1-1,TRBV27,CASRESGQREAFF,TGTGCCAGCAGAGAATCGGGACAGCGGGAAGCTTTCTTT
TRBD1,few,TRBJ2-3,TRBV20-1,CSAKILYGQADTQYF,TGCAGTGCTAAGATCCTCTACGGACAGGCAGATACGCAGTATTTT
NA,few,TRBJ1-3,TRBV7-2,CASSSRNGNTIYF,TGTGCCAGCAGCTCCCGAAACGGAAACACCATATATTTT
TRBD1,NA,TRBJ2-6,TRBV6-5,CASSRRTGASSGANVLTF,TGTGCCAGCAGTAGACGGACAGGGGCTAGCTCTGGGGCCAACGTCCTGACTTTC
NA,few,TRBJ1-2,TRBV18,CASSPQGTSFSGYTF,TGTGCCAGCTCACCACAAGGGACATCTTTTTCAGGCTACACCTTC
NA,NA,TRBJ2-7,TRBV5-1,CASTRDSSYEQYF,TGCGCCAGCACCCGGGACTCGTCCTACGAGCAGTACTTC
NA,many,TRBJ2-7,TRBV29-1,CSFQTGKGYEQYF,TGCAGCTTCCAGACTGGGAAGGGATACGAGCAGTACTTC
NA,NA,TRBJ2-5,TRBV29-1,CSVKGTGLETQYF,TGCAGCGTGAAGGGGACGGGGCTAGAGACCCAGTACTTC
TRBD1,many,TRBJ2-7,TRBV7-2,CASSKQGAVTYEQYF,TGTGCCAGCAGCAAACAGGGGGCGGTGACCTACGAGCAGTACTTC
TRBD2,NA,TRBJ2-3,TRBV7-6,CASSLGSGSDTQYF,TGTGCCAGCAGCTTAGGTAGCGGGAGCGATACGCAGTATTTT
NA,few,TRBJ2-3,TRBV2,CASSVDGTDTQYF,TGTGCCAGCAGTGTCGACGGCACAGATACGCAGTATTTT
TRBD1,many,TRBJ1-2,TRBV2,CASSVTGATNYGYTF,TGTGCCAGCAGTGTTACAGGGGCCACTAACTATGGCTACACCTTC
TRBD1,many,TRBJ1-2,TRBV5-1,CASSPDRGIPRGYTF,TGCGCCAGCAGCCCGGACAGGGGCATCCCTCGTGGCTACACCTTC
TRBD1,many,TRBJ2-1,TRBV30,CAWTRGLYNEQFF,TGTGCCTGGACCAGGGGGCTATACAATGAGCAGTTCTTC